A selection of T cell receptor beta chains follows, all from one sample in a study of early T cells in non-severe SARS-CoV-2 infection. Via MiXCR, TCRdb re-called the 5' RACE reads, giving one row per CDR3 protein. The sample has some 48,000 distinct CDR3 sequences, 6.2% seen once. Material: whole blood, obtained at baseline. These receptors originate from an adult who was a healthcare worker with PCR-confirmed SARS-CoV-2 infection or an uninfected control (not recorded which). Both conserved end residues are trimmed from each CDR3. A D gene is named only where the DNA matches it firmly.

J	D	V	CDR3
TRBJ1-1	TRBD1	TRBV7-6	ASSQGGANTEAF
TRBJ1-1	-	TRBV10-3	AIRRVGTEAF
TRBJ1-5	TRBD1	TRBV11-2	ASSTGTGAGQPQH
TRBJ2-7	-	TRBV10-3	AISESGTPSEQY
TRBJ2-7	TRBD2	TRBV5-6	ASSFGLAGGFINEQY
TRBJ2-2	TRBD1	TRBV11-1	ASSYGTGSTGELF
TRBJ1-5	-	TRBV12-3/TRBV12-4	ASSPIGSGNQPQH
TRBJ1-1	TRBD1	TRBV18	ASSPLGQVNTEAF
TRBJ2-7	TRBD2	TRBV5-1	ASSLSGGRKYEQY
TRBJ1-2	-	TRBV7-2	ASSLWVTDYGYT
TRBJ2-5	-	TRBV27	ASSPRLTSQETQY
TRBJ2-7	-	TRBV14	ASSQYLGVYEQY
TRBJ2-1	TRBD2	TRBV5-1	ASTALAGLNNEQF
TRBJ2-5	-	TRBV11-1	ASSLAPAGKYQETQY
TRBJ1-2	-	TRBV28	ASRVGAGGYT
TRBJ2-2	-	TRBV19	ASTRGLKGTGELF
TRBJ2-1	TRBD1	TRBV20-1	SAPGTGAIVSYNEQF
TRBJ2-5	-	TRBV28	ASSPPLTSRTQY
TRBJ2-3	-	TRBV6-2/TRBV6-3	ASSYRSGKARGGQY
TRBJ2-6	TRBD1	TRBV6-5	ASSFKGTAGANVLT
TRBJ2-7	-	TRBV7-3	ASSLTGGASYEQY
TRBJ2-1	-	TRBV7-2	ASSLSSGYHEQF
TRBJ1-2	-	TRBV6-1	ASGAGTNYGYT
TRBJ2-5	TRBD2	TRBV6-6	ASSRTSGLQETQY
TRBJ1-1	-	TRBV7-2	ASSRPRRQTNTEAF
TRBJ2-7	-	TRBV5-1	ASSLSGFEQY
TRBJ1-1	-	TRBV4-3	ASSQGTSGNTEAF
TRBJ2-7	-	TRBV29-1	SVADTYEQY
TRBJ1-1	TRBD1	TRBV13	ASSFGTATEAF
TRBJ2-5	TRBD1	TRBV20-1	SASAPGQGGQETQY
TRBJ2-5	-	TRBV4-1	ASSQDPAGGAETQY
TRBJ1-5	-	TRBV10-3	AISESFTNNNQPQH
TRBJ2-5	TRBD2	TRBV6-6	ASSYVPLAGVVETQY
TRBJ2-1	TRBD2	TRBV6-1	ASSLAGYYNEQF
TRBJ2-7	TRBD1	TRBV4-3	ASSQMLGTVQSYEQY
TRBJ1-2	-	TRBV12-3/TRBV12-4	ASSFLQHYGYT
TRBJ2-3	TRBD2	TRBV20-1	SASYGGRRMDTQY
TRBJ2-1	TRBD1	TRBV20-1	SADRDSEQF
TRBJ2-6	-	TRBV7-9	ASSLNLLAGANVLT
TRBJ1-1	-	TRBV5-4	ASSLDTEPNTEAF
TRBJ1-6	-	TRBV12-3/TRBV12-4	ASRTISSYNSPLH
TRBJ2-7	TRBD1	TRBV6-5	ASTYRQGGEQY
TRBJ2-1	-	TRBV11-2	ASSLEGNNEQF
TRBJ1-2	TRBD1	TRBV11-3	ASSLGTDGYT
TRBJ1-1	-	TRBV7-9	ASSPQGDTEAF
TRBJ2-6	-	TRBV6-4	ASSDSTGSGANVLT
TRBJ2-2	-	TRBV6-6	ASSSRGRPGELF
TRBJ1-5	-	TRBV27	ASSLINQGQPQH
TRBJ2-3	TRBD2	TRBV5-5	ASSLEMTSGLFDTQY
TRBJ1-6	TRBD1	TRBV18	ASSRDRDTSPLH
TRBJ2-1	TRBD2	TRBV10-3	AISGLGSYNEQF
TRBJ2-2	-	TRBV12-3/TRBV12-4	ASSRGAPNTGELF
TRBJ1-5	-	TRBV20-1	SARDSGVGNQPQH
TRBJ1-2	-	TRBV12-3/TRBV12-4	ASSAGTHSYGYT